The following is a T cell receptor (beta chain) sequence with its context. The record originates from a study of blood T cell repertoires in COVID-19. The wider study: In each case, the material was cDNA or gDNA derived from T cells, B-cell-depleted T cells, or PBMCs.

Source study methods: Reference gene primers were amplified, and this amplification served to estimate nucleated cell counts. TCRdb keeps only in-frame clones here, not all; method: immunoSEQ multiplex PCR. V, J and clone size were drawn from that table, and D and trimming were deduced from the DNA. Here the sample spans around 140,000 clones, roughly 84% being singletons. The length of the CDR3 is 18 residues. CDR1 SGHKS and CDR2 YYEKEE come from the germline V gene (reference sequence). Germline trimming cut 4 bases from V and 5 bases from J; bases unmatched to any gene: 14. This chain joins TRBV5-5 and TRBJ1-5, with 11 nucleotides matching TRBD1. The sequenced sample consisted of peripheral blood. This sequence originates from a man aged 60 to 75 with acute or convalescent COVID-19. The CDR3 sequence is CASSPWTGGAGNHQPQHF. DNA of the CDR3: TGTGCCAGCAGCCCCTGGACAGGGGGCGCAGGGAACCATCAGCCCCAGCATTTT.